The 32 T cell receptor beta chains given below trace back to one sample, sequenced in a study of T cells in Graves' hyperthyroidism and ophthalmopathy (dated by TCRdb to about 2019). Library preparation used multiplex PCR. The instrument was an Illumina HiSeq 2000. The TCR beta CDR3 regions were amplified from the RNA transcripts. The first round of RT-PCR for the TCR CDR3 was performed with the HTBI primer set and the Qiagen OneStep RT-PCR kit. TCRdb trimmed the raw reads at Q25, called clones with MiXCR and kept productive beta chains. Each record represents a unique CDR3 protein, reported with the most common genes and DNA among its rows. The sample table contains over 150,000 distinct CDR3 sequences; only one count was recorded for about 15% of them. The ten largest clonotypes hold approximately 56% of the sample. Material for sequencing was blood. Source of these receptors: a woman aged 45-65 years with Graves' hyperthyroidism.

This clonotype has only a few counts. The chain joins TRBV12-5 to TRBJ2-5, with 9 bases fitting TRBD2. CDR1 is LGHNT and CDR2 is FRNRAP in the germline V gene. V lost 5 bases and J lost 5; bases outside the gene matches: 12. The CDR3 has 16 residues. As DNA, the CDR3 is TGTGCTAGTGGTAGGCTAGCGGGGCCAAGGGAGGAGACCCAGTACTTC. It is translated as CASGRLAGPREETQYF.

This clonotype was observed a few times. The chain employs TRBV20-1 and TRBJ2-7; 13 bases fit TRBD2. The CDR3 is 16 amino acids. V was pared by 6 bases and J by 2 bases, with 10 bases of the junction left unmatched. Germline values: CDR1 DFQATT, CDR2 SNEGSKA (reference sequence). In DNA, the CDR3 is TGCAGTGCGGAAGATGGGACTAGCGGGGCCCCCTACGAGCAGTACTTC. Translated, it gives CSAEDGTSGAPYEQYF.

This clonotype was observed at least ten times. CDR3 DNA: TGTGCCAGGTTCAGACCGGGGTATTACAATGAGCAGTTCTTC. This translates into CARFRPGYYNEQFF. This chain links TRBV6-1 with TRBJ2-1, with D possibly being TRBD2 (5 bases). Per germline, CDR1 MNHNS and CDR2 SASEGT. The CDR3 spans 14 residues. Between the trimmed V and J ends, which lost 9 bases and 4 bases, there was a span of 16 bases.

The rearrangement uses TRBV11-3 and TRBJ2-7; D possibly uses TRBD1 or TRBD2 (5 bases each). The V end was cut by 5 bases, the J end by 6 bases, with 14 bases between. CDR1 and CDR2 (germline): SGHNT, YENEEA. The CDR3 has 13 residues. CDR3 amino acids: CASSRTGLGEQYF. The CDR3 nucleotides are TGTGCCAGCAGCCGGACGGGGCTGGGCGAGCAGTACTTC.

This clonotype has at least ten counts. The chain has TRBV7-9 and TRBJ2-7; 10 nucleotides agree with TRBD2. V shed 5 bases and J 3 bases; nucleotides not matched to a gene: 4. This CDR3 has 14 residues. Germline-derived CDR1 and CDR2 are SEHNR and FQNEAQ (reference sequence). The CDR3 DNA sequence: TGTGCCAGCAGCAGAGGGACTAGCGACTACGAGCAGTACTTC. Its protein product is CASSRGTSDYEQYF.

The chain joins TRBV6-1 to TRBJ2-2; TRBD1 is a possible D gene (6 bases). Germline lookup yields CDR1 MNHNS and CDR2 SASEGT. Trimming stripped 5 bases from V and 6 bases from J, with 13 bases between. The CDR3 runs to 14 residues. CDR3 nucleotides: TGTGCCAGCAGTAAATCCGACAGGTCCGGGGAGCTGTTTTTT. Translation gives CASSKSDRSGELFF.

The CDR3 region is CSVEKGSGNTIYF. The CDR3, as DNA: TGCAGCGTTGAGAAGGGGAGTGGAAACACCATATATTTT. The chain links TRBV29-1 to TRBJ1-3; tentative D call: TRBD1 (5 bases). Germline CDR1 reads SQVTM; CDR2 reads ANQGSEA. Trimming took 3 bases from V and 3 from J, leaving 9 bases between them. This CDR3 is built from 13 residues.

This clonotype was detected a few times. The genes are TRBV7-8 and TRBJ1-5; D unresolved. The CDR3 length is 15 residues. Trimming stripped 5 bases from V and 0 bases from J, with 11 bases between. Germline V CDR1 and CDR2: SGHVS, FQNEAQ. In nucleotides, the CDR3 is TGTGCCAGCAGCCCCGCAGAGATTAGCAATCAGCCCCAGCATTTT. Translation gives CASSPAEISNQPQHF. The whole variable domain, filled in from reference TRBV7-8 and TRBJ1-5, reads GAGVSQSPRYKVAKRGQDVALRCDPISGHVSLFWYQQALGQGPEFLTYFQNEAQLDKSGLPSDRFFAERPEGSVSTLKIQRTQQEDSAVYLCASSPAEISNQPQHFGDGTRLSIL.

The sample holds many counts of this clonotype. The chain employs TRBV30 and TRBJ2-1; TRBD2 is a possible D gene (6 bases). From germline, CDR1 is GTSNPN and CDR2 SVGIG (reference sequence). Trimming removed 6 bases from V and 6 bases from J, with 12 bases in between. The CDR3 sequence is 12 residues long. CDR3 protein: CACGRGSNEQFF. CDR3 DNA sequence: TGTGCCTGCGGGAGAGGTAGCAATGAGCAGTTCTTC.

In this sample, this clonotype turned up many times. In nucleotides, the CDR3 is TGTGCCAGCAGCGGGACAGGGGCGAAATATGGCTACACCTTC. Protein sequence: CASSGTGAKYGYTF. The V call is TRBV2, the J call TRBJ1-2; the match to TRBD1 covers 10 bases. CDR1 and CDR2 (germline): SNHLY, FYNNEI. The CDR3 has 14 amino acids. V shed 6 bases, J shed 5 bases, and the junction held 6 bases outside the gene matches.

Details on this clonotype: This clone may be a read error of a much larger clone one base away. In DNA, the CDR3 is TGTGCCAGCATGAGACGAGAGGCCGGGGAGCTGTTTTTT. Protein: CASMRREAGELFF. V and J are TRBV12-3 or TRBV12-4 and TRBJ2-2, with D unclear. This CDR3 contains 13 residues. Trimming stripped 7 bases from V and 6 bases from J, with 12 bases between.

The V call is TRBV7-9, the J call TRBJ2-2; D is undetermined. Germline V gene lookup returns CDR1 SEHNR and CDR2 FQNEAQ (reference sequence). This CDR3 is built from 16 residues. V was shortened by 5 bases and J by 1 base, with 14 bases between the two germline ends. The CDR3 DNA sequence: TGTGCCAGCAGCAACTCGGCGATTGAGAACACCGGGGAGCTGTTTTTT. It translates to CASSNSAIENTGELFF.

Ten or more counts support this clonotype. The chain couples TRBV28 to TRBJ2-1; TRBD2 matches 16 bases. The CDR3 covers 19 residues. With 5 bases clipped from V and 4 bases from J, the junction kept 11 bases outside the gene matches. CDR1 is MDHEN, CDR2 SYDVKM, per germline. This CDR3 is CASSDPGGLAGGRYNEQFF. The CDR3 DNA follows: TGTGCCAGCAGTGACCCAGGGGGACTAGCGGGAGGGCGGTACAATGAGCAGTTCTTC.

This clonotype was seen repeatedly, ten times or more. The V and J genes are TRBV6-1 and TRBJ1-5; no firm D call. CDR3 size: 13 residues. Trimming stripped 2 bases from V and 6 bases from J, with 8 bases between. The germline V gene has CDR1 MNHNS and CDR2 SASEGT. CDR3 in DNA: TGTGCCAGCAGTGAATGGGAGATTCAGCCCCAGCATTTT. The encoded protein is CASSEWEIQPQHF.

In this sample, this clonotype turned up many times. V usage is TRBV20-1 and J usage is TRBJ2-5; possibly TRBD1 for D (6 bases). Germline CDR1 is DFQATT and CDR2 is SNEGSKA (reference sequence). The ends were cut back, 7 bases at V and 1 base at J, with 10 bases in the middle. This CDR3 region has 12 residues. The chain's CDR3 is CSGSDSQETQYF. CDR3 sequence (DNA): TGCAGTGGCTCGGACAGCCAAGAGACCCAGTACTTC.

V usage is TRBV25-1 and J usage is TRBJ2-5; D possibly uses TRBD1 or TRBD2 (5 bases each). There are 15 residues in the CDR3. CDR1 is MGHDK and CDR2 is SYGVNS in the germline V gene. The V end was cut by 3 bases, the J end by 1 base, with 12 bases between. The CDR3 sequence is CASSEVGPLQETQYF. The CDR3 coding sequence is TGTGCCAGCAGTGAGGTGGGACCCCTCCAAGAGACCCAGTACTTC.

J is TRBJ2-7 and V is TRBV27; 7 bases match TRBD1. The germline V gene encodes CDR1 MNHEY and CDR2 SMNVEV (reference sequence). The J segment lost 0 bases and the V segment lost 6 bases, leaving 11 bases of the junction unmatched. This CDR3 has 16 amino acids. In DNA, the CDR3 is TGTGCCAGCAGCCCCGGGCAGGGGGTAAGCTCCTACGAGCAGTACTTC. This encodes CASSPGQGVSSYEQYF.

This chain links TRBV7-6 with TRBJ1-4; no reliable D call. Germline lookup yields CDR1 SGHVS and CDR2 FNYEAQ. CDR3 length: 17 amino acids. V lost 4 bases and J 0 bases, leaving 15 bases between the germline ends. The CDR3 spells CASSSKPVTATNEKLFF. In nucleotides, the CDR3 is TGTGCCAGCAGCTCAAAGCCCGTCACCGCAACTAATGAAAAACTGTTTTTT.

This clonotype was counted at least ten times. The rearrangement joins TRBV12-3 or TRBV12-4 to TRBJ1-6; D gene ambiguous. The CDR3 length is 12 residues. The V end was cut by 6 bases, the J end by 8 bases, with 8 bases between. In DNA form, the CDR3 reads TGTGCCAGCAGCCGTTCGGATTCACCCCTCCACTTT. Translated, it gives CASSRSDSPLHF.

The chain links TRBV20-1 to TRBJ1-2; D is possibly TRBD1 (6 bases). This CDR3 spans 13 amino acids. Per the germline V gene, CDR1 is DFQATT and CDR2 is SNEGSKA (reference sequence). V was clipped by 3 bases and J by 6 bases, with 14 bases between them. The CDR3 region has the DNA TGCAGTGCTAGTCCCAGGGACATCAATGGCTACACCTTC. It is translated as CSASPRDINGYTF.

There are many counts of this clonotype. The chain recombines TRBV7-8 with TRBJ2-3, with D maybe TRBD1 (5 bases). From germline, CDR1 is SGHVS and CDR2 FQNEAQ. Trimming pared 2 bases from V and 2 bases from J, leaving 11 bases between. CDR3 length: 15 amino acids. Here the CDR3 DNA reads TGTGCCAGCAGCTTATTCGACAGCTACACAGATACGCAGTATTTT. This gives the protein CASSLFDSYTDTQYF.

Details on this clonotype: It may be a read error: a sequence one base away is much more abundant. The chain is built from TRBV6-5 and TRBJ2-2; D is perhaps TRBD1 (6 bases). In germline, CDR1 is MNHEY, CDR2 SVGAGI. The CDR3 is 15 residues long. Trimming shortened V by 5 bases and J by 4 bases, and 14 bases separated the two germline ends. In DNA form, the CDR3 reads TGTGCCAGCAGTCCTCGACAGGACATCACCGGGGAGCTGTTTTTT. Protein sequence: CASSPRQDITGELFF.

The CDR3, as DNA: TGTGCCAGCAGTGATTGGACAGCGCGCTATGGCTACACCTTC. Protein: CASSDWTARYGYTF. The chain joins TRBV6-1 to TRBJ1-2; D is possibly TRBD1 (6 bases). This CDR3 comprises 14 residues. The V end was cut by 3 bases, the J end by 4 bases, with 12 bases between. Germline CDR1 MNHNS, CDR2 SASEGT.

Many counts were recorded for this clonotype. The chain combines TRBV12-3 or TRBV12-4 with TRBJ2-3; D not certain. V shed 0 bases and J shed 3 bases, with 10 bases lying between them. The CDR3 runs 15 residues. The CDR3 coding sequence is TGTGCCAGCAGTTTAGCGCTATCCGGGACAGATACGCAGTATTTT. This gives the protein CASSLALSGTDTQYF.

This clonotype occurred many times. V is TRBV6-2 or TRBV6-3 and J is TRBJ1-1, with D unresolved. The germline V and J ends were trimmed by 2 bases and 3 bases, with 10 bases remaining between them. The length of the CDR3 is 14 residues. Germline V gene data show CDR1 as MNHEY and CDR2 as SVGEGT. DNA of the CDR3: TGTGCCAGCAGTTACGGACCAAAGGACACTGAAGCTTTCTTT. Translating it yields CASSYGPKDTEAFF.

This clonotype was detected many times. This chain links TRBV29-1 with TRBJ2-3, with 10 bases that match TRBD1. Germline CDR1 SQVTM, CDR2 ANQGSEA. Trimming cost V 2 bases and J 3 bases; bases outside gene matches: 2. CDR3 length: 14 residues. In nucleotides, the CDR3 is TGCAGCGTTGAAATGGGACAGGGGACAGATACGCAGTATTTT. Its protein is CSVEMGQGTDTQYF.

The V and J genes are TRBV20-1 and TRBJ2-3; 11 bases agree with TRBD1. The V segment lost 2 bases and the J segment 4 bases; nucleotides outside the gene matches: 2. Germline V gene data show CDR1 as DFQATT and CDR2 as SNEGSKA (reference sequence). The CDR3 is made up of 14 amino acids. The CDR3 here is CSARLGQGADTQYF. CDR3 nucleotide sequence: TGCAGTGCTAGATTGGGACAGGGGGCAGATACGCAGTATTTT.

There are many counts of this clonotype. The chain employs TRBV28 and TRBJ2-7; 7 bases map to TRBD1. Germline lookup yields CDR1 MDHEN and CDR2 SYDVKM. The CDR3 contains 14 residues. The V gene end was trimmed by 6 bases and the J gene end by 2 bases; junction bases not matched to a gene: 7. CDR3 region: CASSARGFAYEQYF. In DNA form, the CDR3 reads TGTGCCAGCAGCGCCAGGGGGTTTGCCTACGAGCAGTACTTC.

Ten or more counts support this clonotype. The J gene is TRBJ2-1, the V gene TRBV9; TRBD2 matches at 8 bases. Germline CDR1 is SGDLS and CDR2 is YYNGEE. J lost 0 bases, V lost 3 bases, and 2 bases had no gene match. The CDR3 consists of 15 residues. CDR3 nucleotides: TGTGCCAGCAGCGAAAGCGGGAGCTCCTACAATGAGCAGTTCTTC. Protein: CASSESGSSYNEQFF.

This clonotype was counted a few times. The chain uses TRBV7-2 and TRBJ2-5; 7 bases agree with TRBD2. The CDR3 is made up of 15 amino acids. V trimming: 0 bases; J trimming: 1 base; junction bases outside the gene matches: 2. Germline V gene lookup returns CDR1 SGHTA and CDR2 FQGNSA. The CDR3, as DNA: TGTGCCAGCAGCTTAGCTGGGACTACCCAAGAGACCCAGTACTTC. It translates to CASSLAGTTQETQYF.

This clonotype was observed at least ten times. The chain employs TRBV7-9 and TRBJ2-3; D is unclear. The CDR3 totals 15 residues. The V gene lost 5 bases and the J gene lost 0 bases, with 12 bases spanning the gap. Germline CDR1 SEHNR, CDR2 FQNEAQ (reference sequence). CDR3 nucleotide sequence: TGTGCCAGCAGCCGCCTGACTTCCAGCACAGATACGCAGTATTTT. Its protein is CASSRLTSSTDTQYF. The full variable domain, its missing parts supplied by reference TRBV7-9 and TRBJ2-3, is DTGVSQNPRHKITKRGQNVTFRCDPISEHNRLYWYRQTLGQGPEFLTYFQNEAQLEKSRLLSDRFSAERPKGSFSTLEIQRTEQGDSAMYLCASSRLTSSTDTQYFGPGTRLTVL.

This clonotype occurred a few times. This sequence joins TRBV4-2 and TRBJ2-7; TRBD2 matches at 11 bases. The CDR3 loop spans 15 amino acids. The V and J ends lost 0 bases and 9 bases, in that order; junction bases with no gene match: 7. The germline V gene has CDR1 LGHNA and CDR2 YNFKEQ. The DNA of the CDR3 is TGTGCCAGCAGCCAAGATCTTACTAGCGGGAGTAGGCAGTACTTC. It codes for CASSQDLTSGSRQYF.